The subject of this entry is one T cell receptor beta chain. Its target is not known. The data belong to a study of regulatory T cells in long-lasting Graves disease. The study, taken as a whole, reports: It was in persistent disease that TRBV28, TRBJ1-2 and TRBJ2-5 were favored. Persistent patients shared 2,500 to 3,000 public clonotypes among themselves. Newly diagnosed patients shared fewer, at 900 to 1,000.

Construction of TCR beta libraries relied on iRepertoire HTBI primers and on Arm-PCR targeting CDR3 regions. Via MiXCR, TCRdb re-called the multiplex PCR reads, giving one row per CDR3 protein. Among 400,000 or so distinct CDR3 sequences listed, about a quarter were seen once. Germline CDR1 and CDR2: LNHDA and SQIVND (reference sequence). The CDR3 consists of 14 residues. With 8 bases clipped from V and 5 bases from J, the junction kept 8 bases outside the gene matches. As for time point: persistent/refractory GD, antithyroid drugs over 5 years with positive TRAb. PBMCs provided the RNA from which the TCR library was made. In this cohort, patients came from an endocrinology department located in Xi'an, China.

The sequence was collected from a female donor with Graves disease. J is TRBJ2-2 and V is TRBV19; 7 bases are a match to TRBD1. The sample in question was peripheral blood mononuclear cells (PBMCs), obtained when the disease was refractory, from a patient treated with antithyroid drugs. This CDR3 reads CASRPGTVTGELFF. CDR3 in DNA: TGTGCCAGTCGCCCAGGGACAGTTACCGGGGAGCTGTTTTTT. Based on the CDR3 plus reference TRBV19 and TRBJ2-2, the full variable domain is DGGITQSPKYLFRKEGQNVTLSCEQNLNHDAMYWYRQDPGQGLRLIYYSQIVNDFQKGDIAEGYSVSREKKESFPLTVTSAQKNPTAFYLCASRPGTVTGELFFGEGSRLTVL.